This is a list of T cell receptor beta chains from one sample in a study of CD8+ T cells in alopecia areata. Measured with immunoSEQ multiplex PCR; TCRdb has only the in-frame clones, and not every one. The sample includes about 160,000 clones, 85% to 90% of them seen just once. Sequenced material: CD8+ T cells sorted from blood, taken at week 0. These receptors were obtained from a human donor with alopecia areata. Each CDR3 is given with its conserved first and last residue. Each record gives: clone size, V gene, D gene, J gene, CDR3 DNA, CDR3 protein. D genes are given only for firm matches. Where a row states a size, it is once, few, many or the class of an expanded clone; other rows omit it.

.	TRBV30	TRBD1	TRBJ2-7	TGTGCCTGGAGTGTAGTCTCGGGACAGTTCGAGCAGTACTTC	CAWSVVSGQFEQYF
.	TRBV4-1	.	TRBJ2-7	TGCGCCAGCAGCCAAGATGGGAGGTCCGGACTCCACTACGAGCAGTACTTC	CASSQDGRSGLHYEQYF
.	TRBV11-2	.	TRBJ2-7	TGTGCCAGCAGCACAGGCCAGTCCTACGAGCAGTACTTC	CASSTGQSYEQYF
.	TRBV23-1	.	TRBJ2-5	TGCGCCAGCAGTCAGCAGGGAAGGGGAGAGACCCAGTACTTC	CASSQQGRGETQYF
.	TRBV4-1	.	TRBJ2-2	TGCGCCAGCAGCCAAGACATGAGTGTCGGGGAGCTGTTTTTT	CASSQDMSVGELFF
.	TRBV29-1	.	TRBJ2-2	TGCAGCGTTTTCACCGGGGAGCTGTTTTTT	CSVFTGELFF
.	TRBV19	.	TRBJ2-7	TGTGCCAGTAGTGCCTTTGCGACCTACGAGCAGTACTTC	CASSAFATYEQYF
.	TRBV19	TRBD1	TRBJ2-7	TGTGCCAGTAGCCCACGACAGGGGCTATCCTACGAGCAGTACTTC	CASSPRQGLSYEQYF
.	TRBV5-1	.	TRBJ2-5	TGCGCCAGCACGGAAACGGGGGCCGGGGAGACCCAGTACTTC	CASTETGAGETQYF
.	TRBV6-5	.	TRBJ1-6	TGTGCCAGCACAGAGAGAGGGTGGGACAATTCACCCCTCCACTTT	CASTERGWDNSPLHF
.	TRBV7-9	.	TRBJ1-1	TGTGCCAGCAGCGTGGGACGTCAGAACACTGAAGCTTTCTTT	CASSVGRQNTEAFF
.	TRBV29-1	.	TRBJ2-3	TGCAGCGTTGAAGATCCAATCCGGGGAGCAGGTTCAGATACGCAGTATTTT	CSVEDPIRGAGSDTQYF
.	TRBV7-6	TRBD1	TRBJ1-5	TGTGCCAGCAGCCCACGACAGGGAGGGTATTACAATCAGCCCCAGCATTTT	CASSPRQGGYYNQPQHF
once	TRBV9	TRBD1	TRBJ2-3	TGTGCCAGCAGCGTCTCCCGGGACAGGGGTACAGATACGCAGTATTTT	CASSVSRDRGTDTQYF
.	TRBV7-9	.	TRBJ1-1	TGTGCCAGCAGCCCCGGAAGAGAAGCTTTCTTT	CASSPGREAFF
.	TRBV7-9	TRBD2	TRBJ2-7	TGTGCCAGCAGCTTAGCGGGAGGGAGTCCTCATTCGGAGCAGTACTTC	CASSLAGGSPHSEQYF
.	TRBV7-9	.	TRBJ1-1	TGTGCCAGCAGCTTAGTTGGCAGATCGAACACTGAAGCTTTCTTT	CASSLVGRSNTEAFF
.	TRBV5-1	.	TRBJ2-1	TGCGCCAGCAGCTTGGCCGGACTAAATGAGCAGTTCTTC	CASSLAGLNEQFF
.	TRBV6-6	.	TRBJ2-7	TGTGCCAGCAGTTATTCGACCCGACTTCTCACCTACGAGCAGTACTTC	CASSYSTRLLTYEQYF
.	TRBV29-1	TRBD2	TRBJ2-1	TGCAGCGTGCCTGGCGGGGGGACGTCTTACAATGAGCAGTTCTTC	CSVPGGGTSYNEQFF
.	TRBV6-5	TRBD2	TRBJ2-1	TGTGCCAGCAGTCTCCAAGATGGGGGGGTCACTGAGCAGTTCTTC	CASSLQDGGVTEQFF
.	TRBV5-6	.	TRBJ2-1	TGTGCCAGCAGCACGGACTACAATGAGCAGTTCTTC	CASSTDYNEQFF
.	TRBV10-1	.	TRBJ2-7	TGTGCCAGCAGTGAGTCTTCCTACGGGCAGTACTTC	CASSESSYGQYF
.	TRBV7-3	.	TRBJ2-1	TGTGCCAGCAGTCCTCGCGGGGGCGGCTACAATGAGCAGTTCTTC	CASSPRGGGYNEQFF
.	TRBV27	TRBD1	TRBJ1-2	TGTGCCAGCAGTTTAATAGGGACAGGGGACCGCTATGGCTACACCTTC	CASSLIGTGDRYGYTF
.	TRBV27	.	TRBJ2-1	TGTGCCAGCAGTTTAAGGGGGGGGGCGAATGAGCAGTTCTTC	CASSLRGGANEQFF
.	TRBV7-8	.	TRBJ1-4	TGTGCCAGCAGCTTATGGGGGGACTCGGAACTGTTTTTT	CASSLWGDSELFF
.	TRBV7-2	.	TRBJ1-1	TGTGCCAGCAGCCCTCAGGGGAACACTGAAGCTTTCTTT	CASSPQGNTEAFF
.	TRBV9	TRBD1	TRBJ1-1	TGTGCCAGCAGCGTAGACGGGGCAGGGGGCACTGAAGCTTTCTTT	CASSVDGAGGTEAFF
.	TRBV2	TRBD1	TRBJ1-6	TGTGCCAGCAGTGGCCCACAGGGGAATACGTCACCCCTCCACTTT	CASSGPQGNTSPLHF
.	TRBV5-1	TRBD1	TRBJ2-7	TGCGCCAGCAGCCCAGGGGGCGCGGTGCAGTACTTC	CASSPGGAVQYF
.	TRBV30	.	TRBJ1-2	TGTGCCTGGAGTGACATCTATGGCTACACCTTC	CAWSDIYGYTF
.	TRBV7-6	.	TRBJ2-7	TGTGCCAGCAGCTTAGAACACCTCTACGAGCAGTACTTC	CASSLEHLYEQYF
.	TRBV7-9	.	TRBJ2-1	TGTGCCATCGGGAACTACAATGAGCAGTTCTTC	CAIGNYNEQFF
.	TRBV10-1	TRBD1	TRBJ2-2	TGCGCCAGCAGTTTAGACAGGGAAGACACCGGGGAGCTGTTTTTT	CASSLDREDTGELFF
once	TRBV27	.	TRBJ2-1	TGTGCCAGCTCATCTTTAGGCTCCAATGAGCAGTTCTTC	CASSSLGSNEQFF
.	TRBV29-1	TRBD1	TRBJ2-1	TGCAGCGTTGAAGATCAGGACAGGATGACCTACAATGAGCAGTTCTTC	CSVEDQDRMTYNEQFF
.	TRBV2	TRBD1	TRBJ2-1	TGTGCCAGCAGTGTCGCCGGGACAGGGGACAGAAATGAGCAGTTCTTC	CASSVAGTGDRNEQFF
once	TRBV5-5	.	TRBJ1-6	TGTGCCAGCAGCTTGGGACCGATGTATAATTCACCCCTCCACTTT	CASSLGPMYNSPLHF
.	TRBV11-1	.	TRBJ1-1	TGTGCCAGCAGCTCAAAGGGCCTGAACACTGAAGCTTTCTTT	CASSSKGLNTEAFF
.	TRBV7-9	TRBD2	TRBJ2-1	TGTGCCAGCAGCTTCAAAGGACTAGCCTATGAGCAGTTCTTC	CASSFKGLAYEQFF
.	TRBV5-1	TRBD1	TRBJ1-1	TGCGCCAGCAGCTTGAGGGGGCCCATGAACACTGAAGCTTTCTTT	CASSLRGPMNTEAFF
.	TRBV27	.	TRBJ2-1	TGTGCCAGCATCCAGAGGGGGTTGGCCTACAATGAGCAGTTCTTC	CASIQRGLAYNEQFF
.	TRBV7-6	.	TRBJ2-7	TGTGCCAGCGCCAAGGGGGATGGATACGAGCAGTACTTC	CASAKGDGYEQYF
once	TRBV19	.	TRBJ2-7	TGTGCCAGTAGTATTGGGCAGGGGCGCTACGAGCAGTACTTC	CASSIGQGRYEQYF
once	TRBV27	.	TRBJ1-4	TGTGCCAGCAGTTTATATGCAGCTGTTACAACTAATGAAAAACTGTTTTTT	CASSLYAAVTTNEKLFF
.	TRBV2	.	TRBJ1-3	TGTGCCAGCAGTTTGGACAACTCTGGAAACACCATATATTTT	CASSLDNSGNTIYF
.	TRBV5-6	TRBD2	TRBJ2-1	TGTGCCAGCAGCCCGGGACTAGCGGGTTACAATGAGCAGTTCTTC	CASSPGLAGYNEQFF
.	TRBV9	.	TRBJ1-1	TGTGCCAGCAGCGTAGACGTTTCCCGCCCTGAAGCTTTCTTT	CASSVDVSRPEAFF
.	TRBV30	.	TRBJ2-7	TGTGCCTGGAGTGGGGGTGCCTACGAGCAGTACTTC	CAWSGGAYEQYF
.	TRBV23-1	.	TRBJ2-2	TGCGCCAGCAGTCAACCGACCAGGGAGTCCGGGGAGCTGTTTTTT	CASSQPTRESGELFF
.	TRBV27	.	TRBJ2-7	TGTGCCAGCAGTTCGACAGTCGAGCAGTACTTC	CASSSTVEQYF
.	TRBV6-1	.	TRBJ2-1	TGTGCCAGCAGTTTGGCAGGGTACAATGAGCAGTTCTTC	CASSLAGYNEQFF
.	TRBV4-1	.	TRBJ2-7	TGCGCCAGCAGCCACTCCTACGAGCAGTACTTC	CASSHSYEQYF
.	TRBV6-4	.	TRBJ2-1	TGTGCCAGCAGTGACAGGGAAGGCGAGCAGTTCTTC	CASSDREGEQFF
.	TRBV5-4	.	TRBJ1-2	TGTGCCAGCAGCCCCAGTGACTATGGCTACACCTTC	CASSPSDYGYTF
.	TRBV27	.	TRBJ2-1	TGTGCCAGCAGCCATAGCGGTAGCTCCTACAATGAGCAGTTCTTC	CASSHSGSSYNEQFF